The sequence of this T cell receptor (beta chain) was determined in a study of PD-L1 blockade in urothelial cancer. Study-level background: Once treatment had started, blood was analyzed at 3 weeks (second dose) and again at 6 weeks. Study findings and constraints: Survival was better when pretreatment blood TCR clonality fell below the median.

A word on this clone: Its antigen remains unidentified.

Time point meaning: peripheral blood 6 weeks after treatment start. This CDR3 has 11 amino acids. Germline values: CDR1 MNHEY, CDR2 SVGAGI. Trimming pared 5 bases from V and 6 bases from J, leaving 5 bases between. The investigators introduced synthetic TCR analog templates into each PCR as spikes. TCRdb's table, derived via immunoSEQ multiplex PCR, lists solely in-frame clones and lacks some. The sample shows about 43,000 clones, about 80% of them seen only once. The receptor comes from a man aged 55 to 70 with urothelial cancer. Here the sequenced sample was PBMCs, taken around atezolizumab (anti-PD-L1) treatment. The chain employs TRBV6-5 and TRBJ2-1, with D unclear. CDR3 bases: TGTGCCAGCAGTAACAGCAATGAGCAGTTCTTC. Translated: CASSNSNEQFF.